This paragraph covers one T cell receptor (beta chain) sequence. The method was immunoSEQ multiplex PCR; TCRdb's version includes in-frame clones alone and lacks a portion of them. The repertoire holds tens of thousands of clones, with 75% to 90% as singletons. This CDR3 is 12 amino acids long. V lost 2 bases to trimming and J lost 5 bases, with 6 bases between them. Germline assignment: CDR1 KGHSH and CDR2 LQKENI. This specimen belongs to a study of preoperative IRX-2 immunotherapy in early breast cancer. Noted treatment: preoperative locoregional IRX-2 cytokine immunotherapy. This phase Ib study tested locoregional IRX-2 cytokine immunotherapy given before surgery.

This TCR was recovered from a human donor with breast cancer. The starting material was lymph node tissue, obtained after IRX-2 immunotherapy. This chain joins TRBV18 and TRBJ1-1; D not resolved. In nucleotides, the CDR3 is TGTGCCAGCTCACCAACGGGGACTGAAGCTTTCTTT. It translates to CASSPTGTEAFF.